This T cell receptor beta chain comes out of a study of blood T cell repertoires in COVID-19 (dated by TCRdb to the early 2020s). With respect to the entire study: Samples covering the acute and convalescent phases of COVID-19 were provided by collaborators in the United States, Italy and Spain. The sample metadata nearly always contained a de-identified subject ID, COVID-19 status, age in years and sex. The prospective study material was composed of cDNA or gDNA derived from T cells, B-cell-depleted T cells, or PBMCs. The samples were drawn from the first 160 participants of the ongoing ImmuneRACE study and from over 950 subjects provided by 6 global collaborators. The repertoires were made available in a free public database intended to serve as a resource for research on the immune response to SARS-CoV-2. Where available, HLA class I and class II types were obtained from metadata supplied by the sample provider rather than from assay-based typing. The dataset comprised deeply sampled blood TCRbeta repertoires from subjects exposed to, actively infected with, or recovered from COVID-19. Overall study results and their limits: The amount of clinical and demographic metadata varied by source and participant and was provided uncurated.

The germline V and J ends show losses of 6 bases and 3 bases respectively, and no gene match explains 12 bases of the junction. The CDR3 spans 17 residues, from the cysteine through the phenylalanine. The CDR3 DNA has 51 bases and is translated from base 1. From a lookup of the germline V gene, CDR1 and CDR2 are MNHEY and SVGEGT. With regard to this clone: Its antigen specificity is not known. No quality values exist for individual bases; no much larger clone is one base distant.

Each collaborating institution followed its own protocols to collect whole blood in K2EDTA tubes. Collaborator samples were shipped for TCRbeta analysis as frozen whole blood, isolated PBMCs, or DNA extracted from either sample type. The immunoSEQ Assay, a bias-controlled multiplex PCR, was used to amplify TCRbeta CDR3 regions from genomic DNA. In the original analysis: Within the assay, amplification of reference gene primers was used to estimate how many nucleated cells each sample contained. To quantify the absolute abundance of each unique TCRbeta CDR3 rearrangement, sequence reads were collapsed and filtered. For each sample, productive Simpson clonality was calculated as the square root of Simpson's diversity index across productive rearrangements. TCRdb retrieved this table from immuneACCESS and kept in-frame rearrangements only. Not all clones are present; in checked studies, unresolved V genes account for under half, and no reason is known for the remainder. V, J and clone size reflect that table, while D and trimming were determined from the DNA. The sample table shows 250,000 to 350,000 clones, and approximately 90% are seen once. In total, the top ten clones hold about 2% of the sample.

Source material: peripheral blood. The TCR originated in a man aged 18 to 30 with active or convalescent COVID-19. The chain is made from TRBV6-2 or TRBV6-3 and TRBJ2-1; 9 central bases correspond to TRBD1. The base sequence is TGTGCCAGCAGCCAAAACCGGGACAGGGTCATCTACAATGAGCAGTTCTTC. It codes for CASSQNRDRVIYNEQFF.